This T cell receptor beta chain was recorded in a study of T cells after somatic rescue of genetic block. This CDR3 has 16 amino acids. Germline V gene lookup returns CDR1 LGHNA and CDR2 YSLEER. Deletions cut 4 bases from V and 0 bases from J, with 12 bases between. Some clones are missing from TCRdb's copy, which holds only in-frame ones; the method was immunoSEQ multiplex PCR. The sample includes 50,000 to 60,000 clones, about 96% of them seen just once. V is TRBV4-3 and J is TRBJ1-4, with unresolved D. The sample consisted of peripheral blood mononuclear cells (PBMCs). This sequence originates from a child under two years old. CDR3 loop: CASSLAGGPTNEKLFF. The CDR3 DNA is TGCGCCAGCAGCCTGGCAGGCGGTCCAACTAATGAAAAACTGTTTTTT.